Listed below are T cell receptor beta chains from one sample, sequenced in a study of blood T cell repertoires in COVID-19. The data were produced by immunoSEQ multiplex PCR, yet TCRdb's version contains in-frame clones alone and is incomplete. The profile covers around 100,000 clones, with under 85% appearing a single time and 24% taken by the ten largest. The sample comprised peripheral blood. The receptors originated from a human donor in a cohort sampled during active COVID-19. Both conserved end residues are part of each CDR3. Fields, in order: D gene, CDR3 length, V gene, J gene, clone size, CDR3 protein, CDR3 DNA. A D gene is named only where the DNA matches it firmly. A row's size may be missing; if present it is once, few, many or a size class.

TRBD1,17,TRBV4-2,TRBJ1-5,.,CASSQDKGTASYQPQHF,TGTGCCAGCAGCCAAGATAAAGGGACAGCCTCGTATCAGCCCCAGCATTTT
.,15,TRBV15,TRBJ1-5,.,CATSRDRQVRQPQHF,TGTGCCACCAGCAGAGACCGACAGGTTAGACAGCCCCAGCATTTT
TRBD2,14,TRBV7-8,TRBJ2-5,.,CASSRGTSGETQYF,TGTGCCAGCAGTCGGGGGACTAGCGGAGAGACCCAGTACTTC
.,14,TRBV13,TRBJ1-2,.,CASSLKGVGYGYTF,TGTGCCAGCAGCTTGAAGGGGGTAGGCTATGGCTACACCTTC
TRBD1,17,TRBV7-2,TRBJ1-1,.,CASSLRQGPFMNTEAFF,TGTGCCAGCAGCTTGAGACAGGGGCCCTTTATGAACACTGAAGCTTTCTTT
.,16,TRBV6-6,TRBJ2-2,.,CASSYSGGGNTGELFF,TGTGCCAGCAGTTACTCGGGCGGGGGCAACACCGGGGAGCTGTTTTTT
.,14,TRBV5-5,TRBJ1-5,.,CASSFDSSRQPQHF,TGTGCCAGCAGCTTCGACAGTAGCCGACAGCCCCAGCATTTT
.,13,TRBV29-1,TRBJ1-3,once,CSGGLSSGNTIYF,TGCAGCGGAGGGCTGAGCTCTGGAAACACCATATATTTT
.,13,TRBV11-2,TRBJ2-5,.,CASSLGPPETQYF,TGTGCCAGCAGCTTAGGTCCCCCGGAGACCCAGTACTTC
TRBD2,16,TRBV10-3,TRBJ2-1,.,CAISESLSGGNNEQFF,TGTGCCATCAGTGAGTCCCTGAGCGGGGGGAACAATGAGCAGTTCTTC
.,15,TRBV7-2,TRBJ1-1,.,CASSPQRQPNTEAFF,TGTGCCAGCAGTCCCCAGCGGCAGCCGAACACTGAAGCTTTCTTT
TRBD1,15,TRBV5-1,TRBJ1-6,.,CASSATGQVSSPLHF,TGCGCCAGCAGCGCGACAGGGCAGGTTAGTTCACCCCTCCACTTT
TRBD1,15,TRBV5-1,TRBJ2-7,.,CASTLSGTGSYEQYF,TGCGCCAGCACCCTGTCAGGGACAGGCTCCTACGAGCAGTACTTC
.,13,TRBV7-9,TRBJ2-7,.,CASSLEPVYEQYF,TGTGCCAGCAGCTTAGAACCAGTCTACGAGCAGTACTTC
TRBD2,15,TRBV3-1/TRBV3-2,TRBJ2-7,.,CASSRSGRSSYEQYF,TGTGCCAGCAGCCGCAGCGGGAGAAGCTCCTACGAGCAGTACTTC
.,14,TRBV29-1,TRBJ2-3,.,CSARAGDRTDTQYF,TGCAGCGCCCGGGCAGGGGACCGCACAGATACGCAGTATTTT
.,13,TRBV28,TRBJ1-6,.,CATRGGNNSPLHF,TGTGCCACGAGGGGGGGTAATAATTCACCCCTCCACTTT
TRBD1,15,TRBV7-7,TRBJ1-4,.,CASSLGQGASEKLFF,TGTGCTAGCAGCCTTGGACAGGGGGCGAGTGAAAAACTGTTTTTT
TRBD1,14,TRBV27,TRBJ1-6,few,CASRRDRGNSPLHF,TGTGCCAGTAGACGGGACAGGGGTAATTCACCCCTCCACTTT
.,14,TRBV6-1,TRBJ1-3,.,CASSEFAAGNTIYF,TGTGCCAGCAGTGAATTTGCAGCTGGAAACACCATATATTTT
TRBD2,16,TRBV9,TRBJ2-7,.,CASSTSLAGRPYEQYF,TGTGCCAGCAGCACTTCACTAGCGGGGAGACCCTACGAGCAGTACTTC
.,14,TRBV6-2/TRBV6-3,TRBJ2-2,.,CASSYGRVGGELFF,TGTGCCAGCAGTTACGGCAGGGTTGGCGGGGAGCTGTTTTTT
TRBD1,13,TRBV18,TRBJ2-5,.,CASAGTVQETQYF,TGTGCCAGCGCCGGGACAGTACAAGAGACCCAGTACTTC
TRBD1,13,TRBV2,TRBJ2-5,.,CASQGQGKETQYF,TGTGCCAGCCAAGGACAGGGAAAAGAAACCCAGTACTTC
TRBD1,16,TRBV5-1,TRBJ2-7,.,CASSPLTGAVAYEQYF,TGCGCCAGCAGCCCACTGACAGGGGCGGTGGCCTACGAGCAGTACTTC
.,13,TRBV7-8,TRBJ1-2,.,CASSLSVNYGYTF,TGTGCCAGCAGCTTATCTGTCAACTATGGCTACACCTTC
.,14,TRBV4-2,TRBJ2-1,.,CASSQDLAAIEQFF,TGTGCCAGCAGCCAAGATTTAGCGGCGATTGAGCAGTTCTTC
.,15,TRBV15,TRBJ2-3,.,CATSRDRGPTDTQYF,TGTGCCACCAGCAGAGATAGGGGCCCCACAGATACGCAGTATTTT
TRBD2,16,TRBV9,TRBJ2-5,.,CASSPNRGLAQETQYF,TGTGCCAGCAGCCCAAACAGAGGACTAGCCCAAGAGACCCAGTACTTC
TRBD1,15,TRBV19,TRBJ1-2,.,CASSIFPGGLHGYTF,TGTGCCAGTAGTATCTTCCCAGGGGGGCTTCATGGCTACACCTTC
TRBD1,12,TRBV19,TRBJ1-1,.,CASSLNRGEAFF,TGTGCCAGTAGTCTGAACAGGGGTGAAGCTTTCTTT
TRBD2,17,TRBV18,TRBJ2-7,.,CASSPTRTSGGGGEQYF,TGTGCCAGCTCGCCCACCCGGACTAGCGGGGGGGGTGGCGAGCAGTACTTC
TRBD1,15,TRBV19,TRBJ1-5,.,CASSIRGGGNQPQHF,TGTGCCAGTAGTATCAGAGGGGGCGGCAATCAGCCCCAGCATTTT
.,16,TRBV5-1,TRBJ1-1,.,CASSAGHVGRNTEAFF,TGCGCCAGCAGCGCCGGACACGTGGGGCGGAACACTGAAGCTTTCTTT
TRBD1,19,TRBV15,TRBJ1-2,once,CATSRAWARHRGPGYGYTF,TGTGCCACCAGCAGAGCCTGGGCCCGCCACAGGGGGCCTGGCTATGGCTACACCTTC
.,13,TRBV12-3/TRBV12-4,TRBJ1-2,.,CASSHTLRYGYTF,TGTGCCAGCAGCCATACATTAAGATATGGCTACACCTTC
TRBD1,12,TRBV12-3/TRBV12-4,TRBJ1-3,few,CAIPGQVNTIYF,TGTGCCATCCCGGGACAGGTCAACACCATATATTTT
TRBD1,16,TRBV18,TRBJ2-3,.,CASSSTGQGSTDTQYF,TGTGCCAGCTCATCAACGGGACAGGGAAGCACAGATACGCAGTATTTT
TRBD1,12,TRBV29-1,TRBJ2-1,.,CRGDRGVDEQFF,TGCAGGGGAGACAGGGGAGTGGATGAGCAGTTCTTC
TRBD1,14,TRBV19,TRBJ1-4,.,CASSPSGTVEKLFF,TGTGCCAGTAGTCCATCCGGGACAGTAGAAAAACTGTTTTTT
.,13,TRBV3-1/TRBV3-2,TRBJ2-1,.,CASSQQIYNEQFF,TGTGCCAGCAGCCAGCAGATATACAATGAGCAGTTCTTC
TRBD1,14,TRBV7-9,TRBJ1-1,.,CASSIQGSNTEAFF,TGTGCCAGCAGCATACAGGGGTCCAACACTGAAGCTTTCTTT
TRBD1,14,TRBV29-1,TRBJ2-1,.,CSVGPGQGYNEQFF,TGCAGCGTCGGTCCCGGACAGGGATACAATGAGCAGTTCTTC
TRBD1,14,TRBV24-1,TRBJ2-1,.,CATQDRMDDNEQFF,TGTGCCACCCAGGACAGGATGGACGACAATGAGCAGTTCTTC
.,14,TRBV5-1,TRBJ1-6,.,CASSLGADRAPLHF,TGCGCCAGCAGCTTGGGGGCAGACCGAGCACCCCTCCACTTT
TRBD1,12,TRBV10-3,TRBJ1-2,.,CATTTGVHGYTF,TGTGCCACCACAACAGGGGTCCATGGCTACACCTTC
.,16,TRBV4-2,TRBJ1-2,.,CASSQSTQAPNYGYTF,TGTGCCAGCAGCCAGTCCACTCAGGCCCCAAACTATGGCTACACCTTC
.,14,TRBV5-8,TRBJ2-3,.,CASSLAYSTDTQYF,TGTGCCAGCAGCTTGGCTTATAGCACAGATACGCAGTATTTT
TRBD1,15,TRBV29-1,TRBJ1-2,few,CSVERRGTGDYGYTF,TGCAGCGTTGAACGGAGGGGGACAGGGGACTATGGCTACACCTTC
TRBD1,14,TRBV6-5,TRBJ1-6,.,CASLTPGQNSPLHF,TGTGCCAGCCTGACACCGGGACAGAACTCACCCCTCCACTTT
.,13,TRBV14,TRBJ2-2,.,CVRRGRFTGELFF,TGTGTTCGGAGGGGAAGATTCACCGGGGAGCTGTTTTTT